This T cell receptor beta chain is from a study of blood T cell repertoires in COVID-19. At the level of the study: From the United States, Italy and Spain came samples of acute and convalescent COVID-19. PBMCs, B-cell-depleted T cells, or T cells were the source of the cDNA or gDNA that made up the material.

The CDR3 contains 16 residues. V was pared by 5 bases and J by 2 bases, with 8 bases of the junction left unmatched. Looked up from germline, CDR1 is MNHEY and CDR2 is SMNVEV (reference sequence). In the study's own analysis: Amplified reference gene primers provided the basis for estimating nucleated cell counts. Assay: immunoSEQ multiplex PCR; the TCRdb copy retains only in-frame clones and omits some. V, J and clone size are taken as reported in that table, and D and trimming were inferred from the DNA itself. The table records around 130,000 clones, approximately 71% of them present only once. The receptor comes from a human donor in a cohort sampled during active COVID-19. The chain has TRBV27 and TRBJ2-7; TRBD1 agrees at 11 bases. The sample taken for sequencing was peripheral blood. CDR3 loop: CASSLYGDRGTYEQYF. CDR3 sequence (DNA): TGTGCCAGCAGTCTTTATGGGGACAGGGGGACCTACGAGCAGTACTTC.